These 23 T cell receptor beta chains were sequenced from one sample in a study of T cell responses to AZD1222 COVID-19 vaccine. The table came from immunoSEQ multiplex PCR; TCRdb's copy has only in-frame clones and leaves some out. This sample has some 110,000 clones; about 87% occur once, and the top ten carry roughly 4.5%. The specimen was peripheral blood, collected on day 0 of AZD1222 vaccination. The receptors were gathered from an adult in good health.

In this sample, this clone turned up a few times. The rearrangement links TRBV10-3 to TRBJ1-2; TRBD1 aligns across 10 bases. Germline V lookup: CDR1 ENHRY, CDR2 SYGVKD. This CDR3 region has 14 residues. V gave up 6 bases and J gave up 4 bases; unmatched junction bases: 5. The CDR3 sequence is CAISPGTGAYGYTF. The CDR3 DNA reads TGTGCCATCAGCCCCGGGACAGGGGCCTATGGCTACACCTTC.

V gene TRBV7-9 combines with J gene TRBJ2-1; possibly TRBD1 for D (6 bases). Germline CDR1 reads SEHNR; CDR2 reads FQNEAQ (reference sequence). CDR3 size: 13 residues. The V gene lost 4 bases and the J gene lost 4 bases, with 8 bases spanning the gap. The DNA for the CDR3 is TGTGCCAGCAGCTGGGGGCTGTACAATGAGCAGTTCTTC. Amino acids: CASSWGLYNEQFF.

The chain carries TRBV5-1 and TRBJ2-3; D gene uncertain. Between the trimmed V and J ends, which lost 1 base and 1 base, there was a span of 7 bases. CDR1 is SGHRS and CDR2 is YFSETQ in the germline V gene. This CDR3 has 14 amino acids. CDR3 sequence (DNA): TGCGCCAGCAGCTTGACTATTCGCACAGATACGCAGTATTTT. Translated: CASSLTIRTDTQYF.

In DNA form, the CDR3 reads TGCGCCAGCAGTGAGCCCAGGGGAAGGGGGTGCACAGATACGCAGTATTTT. This gives the protein CASSEPRGRGCTDTQYF. This chain links TRBV10-1 with TRBJ2-3; weak D call: TRBD1 (6 bases). V was pared by 2 bases and J by 1 base, with 16 bases between. CDR1 and CDR2 from the germline V gene are WNHNN and SYGVQD (reference sequence). This CDR3 has 17 residues.

The V call is TRBV18, the J call TRBJ1-4; D gene ambiguous. The germline V gene has CDR1 KGHSH and CDR2 LQKENI. V was trimmed by 2 bases and J by 8 bases, leaving 9 bases between them. This CDR3 contains 13 residues. The CDR3 sequence is CASSPGEWEKLFF. In DNA form, the CDR3 reads TGTGCCAGCTCACCAGGCGAGTGGGAAAAACTGTTTTTT.

The genes are TRBV13 and TRBJ1-2; TRBD1 matches 7 bases. V gave up 5 bases and J gave up 0 bases; unmatched junction bases: 3. The CDR3 covers 14 residues. Germline CDR1 PRHDT, CDR2 FYEKMQ (reference sequence). The CDR3: CASSLGTANYGYTF. The CDR3 nucleotides read TGTGCCAGCAGCCTCGGGACAGCTAACTATGGCTACACCTTC.

The genes are TRBV4-3 and TRBJ1-1, with 8 bases identical to TRBD1. CDR3 length: 16 amino acids. Germline loops: CDR1 LGHNA, CDR2 YSLEER. V lost 8 bases to trimming and J lost 0 bases; unmatched junction nucleotides: 11. The CDR3 protein is CASGRTGRTMNTEAFF. In nucleotides, the CDR3 is TGCGCCAGCGGAAGGACAGGGCGAACCATGAACACTGAAGCTTTCTTT.

The CDR3 reads CASSQDGQGSETQYF. CDR3 coding DNA: TGCGCCAGCAGCCAAGATGGGCAGGGTTCAGAGACCCAGTACTTC. The chain is built from TRBV4-1 and TRBJ2-5; D perhaps matches TRBD1 (5 bases). Germline CDR1 and CDR2: MGHRA and YSYEKL. Trimming took 0 bases from V and 4 from J, leaving 12 bases between them. This CDR3 has 15 amino acids.

J is TRBJ1-1 and V is TRBV29-1, with unresolved D. Germline V gene lookup returns CDR1 SQVTM and CDR2 ANQGSEA. The ends were cut back, 7 bases at V and 4 bases at J, with 16 bases in the middle. The CDR3 extends over 13 amino acids. CDR3 DNA sequence: TGCAGCGCGGCCATGTTGTTCGGCACTGAAGCTTTCTTT. Its protein is CSAAMLFGTEAFF.

The V and J genes are TRBV7-9 and TRBJ1-6; TRBD1 matches at 8 bases. Germline CDR1 reads SEHNR; CDR2 reads FQNEAQ (reference sequence). V dropped 5 bases and J dropped 10; count of bases not matched to a gene: 10. The CDR3 covers 15 residues. The CDR3 is CASSASGGSDSPLHF. Written as DNA, the CDR3 is TGTGCCAGCAGCGCTTCAGGGGGCTCGGACTCACCCCTCCACTTT. The full variable domain, its missing parts supplied by reference TRBV7-9 and TRBJ1-6, is DTGVSQNPRHKITKRGQNVTFRCDPISEHNRLYWYRQTLGQGPEFLTYFQNEAQLEKSRLLSDRFSAERPKGSFSTLEIQRTEQGDSAMYLCASSASGGSDSPLHFGNGTRLTVT.

The chain carries TRBV15 and TRBJ1-1; D gene uncertain. Germline CDR1 reads LNHNV; CDR2 reads YYDKDF (reference sequence). The CDR3 has 15 amino acids. Trimming took 3 bases from V and 6 from J, leaving 17 bases between them. CDR3 sequence (DNA): TGTGCCACCAGCAGGGATTTGGGCACGCTGTCTGAAGCTTTCTTT. Protein product: CATSRDLGTLSEAFF.

The V gene is TRBV7-8, the J gene TRBJ1-2, with a weak D call TRBD1 (5 bases). The CDR3 runs 14 residues. Germline V gene sequence: CDR1 SGHVS, CDR2 FQNEAQ. V lost 2 bases and J 13 bases, leaving 20 bases between the germline ends. The CDR3 here is CASSLLGREQYSTF. The CDR3, as DNA: TGTGCCAGCAGCTTACTGGGCAGGGAGCAATACTCCACCTTC.

This chain connects TRBV12-5 to TRBJ2-2; 12 bases line up with TRBD1. V dropped 5 bases and J dropped 6; count of bases not matched to a gene: 7. The CDR3 spans 16 residues. Germline V gene data show CDR1 as LGHNT and CDR2 as FRNRAP. CDR3 bases: TGTGCTAGTGGTATGGGTTGGGACAGGGGGCCCGGGGAGCTGTTTTTT. This codes for CASGMGWDRGPGELFF.

The chain links TRBV27 to TRBJ2-1, with 7 bases that match TRBD2. V was clipped by 2 bases and J by 4 bases; unmatched bases: 5. The CDR3 runs to 15 residues. Germline V CDR1 and CDR2: MNHEY, SMNVEV (reference sequence). CDR3 region: CASSLAGENYNEQFF. The CDR3 nucleotides are TGTGCCAGCAGTTTAGCGGGGGAGAATTACAATGAGCAGTTCTTC.

This sequence joins TRBV28 and TRBJ1-1, with D maybe TRBD1 (5 bases). From germline, CDR1 is MDHEN and CDR2 SYDVKM. Trimming pared 6 bases from V and 4 bases from J, leaving 15 bases between. The CDR3 runs to 14 residues. CDR3 sequence (DNA): TGTGCCAGCAGCCAGGGTGGGGGTGGCACTGAAGCTTTCTTT. Amino acid sequence: CASSQGGGGTEAFF.

The V call is TRBV9, the J call TRBJ2-1; D is perhaps TRBD2 (6 bases). Trimming removed 0 bases at V and 3 bases at J, with 10 bases between. CDR1 and CDR2 (germline): SGDLS, YYNGEE. This CDR3 has 15 amino acids. This CDR3 reads CASSVAGTDYNEQFF. In nucleotides, the CDR3 is TGTGCCAGCAGCGTAGCCGGGACTGACTACAATGAGCAGTTCTTC.

The V call is TRBV19, the J call TRBJ1-4; no clear D. Germline V CDR1 and CDR2: LNHDA, SQIVND (reference sequence). V was cut by 5 bases and J by 0 bases, with 10 bases left in between. This CDR3 comprises 15 residues. This CDR3 is CASSPPTATNEKLFF. The DNA of the CDR3 is TGTGCCAGTAGTCCCCCGACGGCAACTAATGAAAAACTGTTTTTT. The variable domain in full, completed from reference TRBV19 and TRBJ1-4, reads DGGITQSPKYLFRKEGQNVTLSCEQNLNHDAMYWYRQDPGQGLRLIYYSQIVNDFQKGDIAEGYSVSREKKESFPLTVTSAQKNPTAFYLCASSPPTATNEKLFFGSGTQLSVL.

This clone showed up just a few times. The chain employs TRBV2 and TRBJ2-7; 14 bases are a match to TRBD2. V lost 7 bases to trimming and J lost 9 bases; unmatched junction nucleotides: 11. Germline V lookup: CDR1 SNHLY, CDR2 FYNNEI. This CDR3 is built from 15 residues. CDR3 nucleotides: TGTGCCAGCACCCTGGGGACTAGCGGGAGAGGTGCGCAGTACTTC. Translation: CASTLGTSGRGAQYF.

This clone came up once. The J gene is TRBJ2-3, the V gene TRBV9, with a tentative D call TRBD1 (5 bases). Between the trimmed V and J ends, which lost 5 bases and 5 bases, there was a span of 15 bases. This CDR3 contains 14 residues. Per germline, CDR1 SGDLS and CDR2 YYNGEE. The CDR3 reads CASSASGAEDTQYF. The CDR3 DNA follows: TGTGCCAGCAGTGCCTCTGGGGCCGAAGATACGCAGTATTTT.

This clone was observed a handful of times. This chain connects TRBV5-1 to TRBJ2-3; 9 nucleotides agree with TRBD1. Germline V lookup: CDR1 SGHRS, CDR2 YFSETQ. V shed 0 bases and J 2 bases; nucleotides not matched to a gene: 4. The CDR3 is made up of 16 amino acids. CDR3 nucleotide sequence: TGCGCCAGCAGCTTGGTTGGGACAGGGATCACAGATACGCAGTATTTT. It specifies CASSLVGTGITDTQYF.

The J gene is TRBJ2-5, the V gene TRBV19; 7 bases are shared with TRBD1. V lost 1 base and J lost 1; bases outside the gene matches: 3. The germline V gene encodes CDR1 LNHDA and CDR2 SQIVND (reference sequence). The CDR3 is 15 amino acids. CDR3 in DNA: TGTGCCAGTAGTATAGCGGGGACAGCCCAAGAGACCCAGTACTTC. Protein sequence: CASSIAGTAQETQYF.

The chain carries TRBV5-1 and TRBJ1-4; 8 nucleotides line up with TRBD1. The germline CDR1 and CDR2 sequences are SGHRS and YFSETQ. Trimming removed 0 bases from V and 4 bases from J; junction bases left unmatched: 5. The CDR3 spans 16 residues. This chain's CDR3 is CASSLGMTGDNEKLFF. The CDR3 nucleotides are TGCGCCAGCAGCTTGGGAATGACAGGGGATAATGAAAAACTGTTTTTT.

The rearrangement joins TRBV19 to TRBJ1-1, with D perhaps TRBD1 (5 bases). Germline CDR1 reads LNHDA; CDR2 reads SQIVND (reference sequence). This CDR3 spans 15 amino acids. Trimming cost V 1 base and J 1 base, with 10 bases left between them. The CDR3 here is CASSIVGAPNTEAFF. The CDR3 nucleotides read TGTGCCAGTAGTATAGTCGGGGCCCCGAACACTGAAGCTTTCTTT.